These 28 T cell receptor beta chains came from one sample sequenced in a study of T cell repertoires in cytomegalovirus infection. MiXCR, run by TCRdb on the reads, gives a single entry per CDR3 protein. The sample contains about 130,000 distinct CDR3 sequences, 20% to 30% of which appear only once. No antigens are known for them. Sequenced material: PBMCs, sequenced either directly or after in vitro stimulation (not recorded which). The receptor source for this set is a human donor in good health (CMV status not recorded). Some clones in this sample may be carry-over from other donors' samples.

This rearrangement joins TRBV7-2 to TRBJ2-2; TRBD2 agrees at 9 bases. CDR1 is SGHTA, CDR2 FQGNSA, per germline. The CDR3 covers 19 residues. V trimming: 0 bases; J trimming: 1 base; junction bases outside the gene matches: 9. The CDR3 here is CASSLASGLAGMNTGELFF. CDR3 in DNA: TGTGCCAGCAGCTTAGCGTCTGGGCTAGCGGGAATGAACACCGGGGAGCTGTTTTTT.

About this clonotype: Relative to the germline gene, one junction end is altered; a read error may explain this. This chain links TRBV15 with TRBJ1-2; no reliable D call. CDR1 is LNHNV, CDR2 YYDKDF, per germline (reference sequence). The CDR3 runs 14 residues. CDR3 in amino acids: CATSRDENSLTPGF. The CDR3 region has the DNA TGTGCCACCAGCAGAGACGAAAACTCGCTAACCCCGGGTTTC.

A word on this clonotype: This may be a read error, as it is one base from a much larger clone. The CDR3 carries no conserved terminal phenylalanine or tryptophan, so it likely arises from a read error. The chain carries TRBV7-1 and TRBJ2-7; D gene ambiguous. TRBV7-1 is identified as an open reading frame with a role that is uncertain. This CDR3 spans 11 amino acids. Trimming removed 1 base at V and 9 bases at J, with 7 bases between. The CDR3 reads CASSSGVGQYI. The CDR3 nucleotides are TGTGCCAGCAGCTCAGGCGTAGGGCAGTACATC.

The V gene is TRBV19, the J gene TRBJ2-5; possibly TRBD1 for D (5 bases). The CDR3 totals 14 residues. V lost 6 bases and J 3 bases, leaving 14 bases between the germline ends. CDR1 and CDR2 from the germline V gene are LNHDA and SQIVND (reference sequence). The CDR3 coding sequence is TGTGCCAGTAGCGCGCAGGGCGGCAAAGAGACCCAGTACTTC. Translated, it gives CASSAQGGKETQYF.

This clonotype was recorded at least ten times. V and J are TRBV7-2 and TRBJ2-1; 8 bases match TRBD2. The germline CDR1 and CDR2 sequences are SGHTA and FQGNSA. V was pared by 4 bases and J by 6 bases, with 5 bases of the junction left unmatched. The CDR3 is made up of 14 amino acids. This CDR3 is CASSSGTSANEQFF. CDR3 in DNA: TGTGCCAGCAGCTCCGGGACTAGTGCCAATGAGCAGTTCTTC. Full variable domain (remainder filled in from reference TRBV7-2 and TRBJ2-1): GAGVSQSPSNKVTEKGKDVELRCDPISGHTALYWYRQSLGQGLEFLIYFQGNSAPDKSGLPSDRFSAERTGGSVSTLTIQRTQQEDSAVYLCASSSGTSANEQFFGPGTRLTVL.

This chain uses TRBV7-2 with TRBJ2-1; 10 bases align to TRBD1. Germline assignment: CDR1 SGHTA and CDR2 FQGNSA. With V trimmed by 4 bases and J by 6 bases, 24 bases remained unmatched. The CDR3 runs 21 residues. This chain's CDR3 is CASSYDTGTGVIGIISNEQFF. In DNA form, the CDR3 reads TGTGCCAGCAGCTACGACACGGGGACAGGGGTGATAGGAATAATATCCAATGAGCAGTTCTTC.

This chain uses TRBV12-3 or TRBV12-4 with TRBJ1-5; D is possibly TRBD1 (6 bases). V was clipped by 6 bases and J by 7 bases, with 16 bases between them. This CDR3 is 14 amino acids long. The CDR3 sequence is CASSPDRWAQPQHF. The DNA of the CDR3 is TGTGCCAGCAGCCCTGACAGGTGGGCCCAGCCCCAGCATTTT.

Only a few counts were recorded for this clonotype. This rearrangement joins TRBV7-3 to TRBJ1-1, with D maybe TRBD1 (5 bases). Looked up from germline, CDR1 is SGHTA and CDR2 is FQGTGA. Trimming left V 2 bases short and J 0 bases short, with 16 bases between. The CDR3 has 17 amino acids. CDR3 sequence (DNA): TGTGCCAGCAGCTTATATGGTGGGCAGGGCTTGAACACTGAAGCTTTCTTT. Translating it yields CASSLYGGQGLNTEAFF.

This clonotype was found many times. The chain combines TRBV12-3 or TRBV12-4 with TRBJ2-1; 12 bases align to TRBD2. J was trimmed by 3 bases and V by 5 bases; bases with no gene match: 14. This CDR3 region has 19 residues. The CDR3 sequence: CASSRLEPGLAGFYNEQFF. CDR3 bases: TGTGCCAGCAGTCGGTTGGAACCGGGACTAGCGGGTTTCTACAATGAGCAGTTCTTC.

This clonotype has only a few counts. The CDR3 DNA sequence: TGTGCCAGCAGGGGGGGACAGGGACACGGGGAGCTGTTTTTT. Protein product: CASRGGQGHGELFF. This rearrangement joins TRBV12-3 or TRBV12-4 to TRBJ2-2; 9 nucleotides agree with TRBD1. The CDR3 runs 14 residues. The V segment lost 6 bases and the J segment 7 bases; nucleotides outside the gene matches: 6.

This rearrangement joins TRBV7-6 to TRBJ1-1, with D perhaps matching TRBD1 (6 bases). Germline V gene data show CDR1 as SGHVS and CDR2 as FNYEAQ. CDR3 size: 14 residues. Trimming removed 6 bases at V and 4 bases at J, with 15 bases between. The CDR3: CASSPQGPGTEAFF. CDR3 coding DNA: TGTGCCAGCAGTCCACAGGGACCTGGCACTGAAGCTTTCTTT.

This clonotype was counted between two and nine times. This chain uses TRBV7-9 with TRBJ2-1; 9 nucleotides agree with TRBD2. Trimming removed 3 bases from V and 7 bases from J; junction bases left unmatched: 16. The CDR3 runs 18 residues. CDR1 and CDR2 (germline): SEHNR, FQNEAQ (reference sequence). CDR3 in amino acids: CASSFTSGQSYSGNEQFF. The DNA of the CDR3 is TGTGCCAGCAGCTTCACTAGCGGGCAAAGCTACAGTGGTAATGAGCAGTTCTTC.

This clonotype was detected only a few times. The chain uses TRBV5-6 and TRBJ1-2; D uncertain. CDR3 length: 12 amino acids. In germline, CDR1 is SGHDT, CDR2 YYEEEE. V lost 0 bases and J lost 7, with 7 bases in between. The CDR3 DNA sequence: TGTGCCAGCAGCTTGGATGGGCGTGGCTACACCTTC. Its protein product is CASSLDGRGYTF.

This chain links TRBV7-2 with TRBJ1-5; 8 bases map to TRBD1. After removal of 5 bases from V and 3 bases from J, the junction contained 6 bases not matched to a gene. This CDR3 comprises 15 residues. Germline V lookup: CDR1 SGHTA, CDR2 FQGNSA. CDR3 sequence: CASSLWTGLNQPQHF. CDR3 nucleotides: TGTGCCAGCAGCCTTTGGACAGGGCTCAATCAGCCCCAGCATTTT. The full variable domain, with the rest looked up from reference TRBV7-2 and TRBJ1-5, is GAGVSQSPSNKVTEKGKDVELRCDPISGHTALYWYRQSLGQGLEFLIYFQGNSAPDKSGLPSDRFSAERTGGSVSTLTIQRTQQEDSAVYLCASSLWTGLNQPQHFGDGTRLSIL.

This clonotype was seen at least ten times. The chain uses TRBV7-2 and TRBJ2-5; no clear D. The CDR3 length is 13 residues. Germline V gives CDR1 SGHTA, CDR2 FQGNSA. Trimming removed 2 bases at V and 0 bases at J, with 4 bases between. The chain's CDR3 is CASSLSDQETQYF. The CDR3 DNA is TGTGCCAGCAGCTTAAGCGACCAAGAGACCCAGTACTTC.

The V gene is TRBV6-1, the J gene TRBJ1-4, with 8 positions matching TRBD1. CDR3 length: 14 residues. Germline loops: CDR1 MNHNS, CDR2 SASEGT. Germline trimming cut 6 bases from V and 7 bases from J; bases unmatched to any gene: 7. The CDR3 bases are TGTGCCAGCAGCTTCGGACAGGGTTCTGAAAAACTGTTTTTT. Translated: CASSFGQGSEKLFF.

This clonotype was seen a few times. The chain employs TRBV9 and TRBJ2-2; perhaps TRBD1 as D (5 bases). V lost 3 bases and J 7 bases, leaving 13 bases between the germline ends. Germline lookup yields CDR1 SGDLS and CDR2 YYNGEE. This CDR3 spans 14 amino acids. CDR3 amino acids: CASSGVQGFGELFF. CDR3 bases: TGTGCCAGCAGCGGAGTTCAGGGTTTCGGGGAGCTGTTTTTT.

This chain connects TRBV7-9 to TRBJ1-5; D is undetermined. Germline CDR1 SEHNR, CDR2 FQNEAQ (reference sequence). CDR3 length equals 12 residues. V lost 5 bases, J lost 6 bases, and 8 bases lay in between. The CDR3 is CASSPWGQPQHF. The CDR3 coding sequence is TGTGCCAGCAGCCCCTGGGGTCAGCCCCAGCATTTT.

Ten or more counts support this clonotype. CDR3 protein: CASTGSGQMRQYF. In DNA, the CDR3 is TGTGCCAGCACCGGTAGCGGTCAGATGCGGCAGTACTTC. V gene TRBV12-3 or TRBV12-4 combines with J gene TRBJ2-7, with D possibly matching TRBD2 (6 bases). Deletions cut 7 bases from V and 9 bases from J, with 19 bases between. The CDR3 is made up of 13 amino acids.

The chain links TRBV19 to TRBJ2-1; D uncertain. The CDR3 contains 13 residues. Trimming took 4 bases from V and 2 from J, leaving 6 bases between them. The germline V gene has CDR1 LNHDA and CDR2 SQIVND (reference sequence). The CDR3 sequence: CASSTPPYNEQFF. The CDR3 region has the DNA TGTGCCAGTAGTACCCCTCCCTACAATGAGCAGTTCTTC.

The CDR3 loop reads CASSQDPTGSSYNEQFF. CDR3 coding DNA: TGCGCCAGCAGCCAAGATCCGACGGGGAGCTCCTACAATGAGCAGTTCTTC. This sequence joins TRBV4-3 and TRBJ2-1, with a weak D call TRBD2 (5 bases). This CDR3 spans 17 amino acids. V lost 0 bases and J 0 bases, leaving 12 bases between the germline ends. The V gene's germline CDR1 is LGHNA and CDR2 YSLEER.

This clonotype came up many times. This chain joins TRBV7-2 and TRBJ2-4, with a weak D call TRBD2 (5 bases). V lost 0 bases to trimming and J lost 6 bases, with 6 bases between them. The CDR3 covers 13 residues. Germline values: CDR1 SGHTA, CDR2 FQGNSA. The CDR3 spells CASSLARGNIQYF. Here the CDR3 DNA reads TGTGCCAGCAGCTTAGCCCGGGGAAACATTCAGTACTTC.

V usage is TRBV19 and J usage is TRBJ2-5; perhaps D is TRBD1 or TRBD2 (5 bases each). Between the trimmed V and J ends, which lost 5 bases and 4 bases, there was a span of 17 bases. The germline gives CDR1 LNHDA, CDR2 SQIVND (reference sequence). CDR3 length equals 15 residues. CDR3 bases: TGTGCCAGTAGTTCACCAGGGCGCCGGGGAGAGACCCAGTACTTC. This encodes CASSSPGRRGETQYF.

This clonotype was observed a handful of times. The V gene is TRBV7-8, the J gene TRBJ1-5; 8 bases are shared with TRBD1. CDR1 SGHVS and CDR2 FQNEAQ come from the germline V gene. V was pared by 6 bases and J by 1 base, with 2 bases of the junction left unmatched. The CDR3 is 14 residues long. CDR3 DNA sequence: TGTGCCAGCAGGAGGACAGGGAGCAATCAGCCCCAGCATTTT. It yields the protein CASRRTGSNQPQHF.

The sample holds a few counts of this clonotype. The CDR3 loop is CASSERIPQRGPFNEQFF. Written as DNA, the CDR3 is TGTGCCAGCAGTGAACGGATTCCCCAGAGAGGACCTTTCAATGAGCAGTTCTTC. The chain recombines TRBV25-1 with TRBJ2-1, with D hard to call. The germline V gene has CDR1 MGHDK and CDR2 SYGVNS. The CDR3 covers 18 residues. Trimming took 2 bases from V and 6 from J, leaving 23 bases between them.

The chain employs TRBV11-3 and TRBJ2-1, with 11 positions matching TRBD2. The CDR3 is made up of 17 amino acids. V lost 8 bases to trimming and J lost 4 bases; unmatched junction nucleotides: 13. Germline values: CDR1 SGHNT, CDR2 YENEEA. CDR3 loop: CASGLRKGTSGYNEQFF. In DNA, the CDR3 is TGTGCCAGCGGACTGAGAAAGGGGACTAGCGGTTACAATGAGCAGTTCTTC.

Many counts were recorded for this clonotype. This chain connects TRBV2 to TRBJ2-5; the match to TRBD1 covers 7 bases. The CDR3 is made up of 13 amino acids. Unmatched junction bases numbered 3, after V lost 5 bases and J lost 3 bases. Germline loops: CDR1 SNHLY, CDR2 FYNNEI. This chain's CDR3 is CASSIDREETQYF. DNA for the CDR3: TGTGCCAGCAGTATCGACAGGGAAGAGACCCAGTACTTC. Filled out from reference TRBV2 and TRBJ2-5, the complete variable domain reads EPEVTQTPSHQVTQMGQEVILRCVPISNHLYFYWYRQILGQKVEFLVSFYNNEISEKSEIFDDQFSVERPDGSNFTLKIRSTKLEDSAMYFCASSIDREETQYFGPGTRLLVL.

The chain has TRBV11-2 and TRBJ1-5; a weak D match, TRBD1 (5 bases). Germline CDR1 is SGHAT and CDR2 is FQNNGV. This CDR3 contains 17 residues. V was cut by 7 bases and J by 6 bases, with 25 bases left in between. In nucleotides, the CDR3 is TGTGCCAGCACCAAAAACTCCGGGGACCTGGGGCTTCAGCCCCAGCATTTT. It yields the protein CASTKNSGDLGLQPQHF. The full variable domain, in which reference TRBV11-2 and TRBJ1-5 provide the parts outside the CDR3, is EAGVAQSPRYKIIEKRQSVAFWCNPISGHATLYWYQQILGQGPKLLIQFQNNGVVDDSQLPKDRFSAERLKGVDSTLKIQPAKLEDSAVYLCASTKNSGDLGLQPQHFGDGTRLSIL.